This entry lists 20 T cell receptor beta chains sequenced from one sample in a study of patients and donors after allogeneic stem cell transplantation. Each CDR3 protein gets one entry after TCRdb re-called the RT-PCR reads with MiXCR. The sample lists 1,500 to 2,000 distinct CDR3 sequences, approximately 4.8% occurring once. The material sequenced was blood, either unsorted or a sorted T cell fraction (not recorded which). All receptors derive from a human donor who was either an allogeneic HSCT recipient or a stem cell or donor lymphocyte infusion donor (not recorded which). It is not recorded whose cells these are; they may come from a transplant donor.

This clonotype ranks as medium-sized. The chain joins TRBV13 to TRBJ2-7; D call uncertain. The germline gives CDR1 PRHDT, CDR2 FYEKMQ (reference sequence). V lost 5 bases and J 2 bases, leaving 10 bases between the germline ends. The CDR3 is 13 amino acids. CDR3 in amino acids: CASSPRSAYEQYF. CDR3 nucleotide sequence: TGTGCCAGCAGCCCAAGATCAGCCTACGAGCAGTACTTC.

Sample share makes this clonotype large. The chain is built from TRBV10-1 and TRBJ2-7; D remains ambiguous. CDR3 length: 13 residues. Germline lookup yields CDR1 WNHNN and CDR2 SYGVQD (reference sequence). With 6 bases removed from V and 5 bases from J, the gap between germline ends came to 14 bases. The CDR3 DNA reads as TGCGCCAGCAGGGACGCTGGCCGGAACGAGCAGTACTTC. Its translation is CASRDAGRNEQYF.

Within the sample, this clonotype is medium-sized (0.01 to 0.1%). The rearrangement uses TRBV12-3 or TRBV12-4 and TRBJ2-2; 7 nucleotides match TRBD2. The trim removed 3 bases at V and 1 base at J, leaving 2 bases unmatched. This CDR3 is built from 15 residues. CDR3 DNA sequence: TGTGCCAGCAGTTTGCTAGCGGTGAACACCGGGGAGCTGTTTTTT. Its protein is CASSLLAVNTGELFF.

The gene calls are TRBV4-2 and TRBJ2-1; TRBD2 matches 12 bases. Trimming at V came to 6 bases and at J to 5 bases, leaving 8 bases not matched to a gene. Germline-derived CDR1 and CDR2 are LGHNA and YNFKEQ. The CDR3 spans 16 residues. The CDR3 DNA reads TGTGCCAGCAGGAAGACTAGCGGGAGTGAGAACAATGAGCAGTTCTTC. Encoded protein: CASRKTSGSENNEQFF.

By proportion, this clonotype is medium-sized. The chain combines TRBV6-2 or TRBV6-3 with TRBJ2-7; possibly TRBD1 for D (6 bases). From germline, CDR1 is MNHEY and CDR2 SVGEGT. Trimming took off 2 bases at V and 3 bases at J, with 8 bases between the two ends. The CDR3 has 13 residues. The CDR3 DNA sequence: TGTGCCAGCAGTTACCGGGACAACTACGAGCAGTACTTC. As protein: CASSYRDNYEQYF.

This clonotype rates as medium-sized. The rearrangement uses TRBV7-9 and TRBJ1-2; D is uncertain. V dropped 2 bases and J dropped 5 bases, with 12 bases sitting between them. This CDR3 contains 14 residues. Germline values: CDR1 SEHNR, CDR2 FQNEAQ (reference sequence). The CDR3 bases are TGTGCCAGCAGCTTATTCGGGGAATCTTATGGCTACACCTTC. This encodes CASSLFGESYGYTF. The variable domain in full, completed from reference TRBV7-9 and TRBJ1-2, reads DTGVSQNPRHKITKRGQNVTFRCDPISEHNRLYWYRQTLGQGPEFLTYFQNEAQLEKSRLLSDRFSAERPKGSFSTLEIQRTEQGDSAMYLCASSLFGESYGYTFGSGTRLTVV.

This clonotype was detected only a few times. The chain links TRBV7-9 to TRBJ2-1; TRBD2 agrees at 7 bases. V was pared by 5 bases and J by 0 bases, with 4 bases of the junction left unmatched. From germline, CDR1 is SEHNR and CDR2 FQNEAQ (reference sequence). The CDR3 totals 15 residues. CDR3 sequence (DNA): TGTGCCAGCAGCGCGGGGGACTTCTCCTACAATGAGCAGTTCTTC. It is translated as CASSAGDFSYNEQFF. Filled out from reference TRBV7-9 and TRBJ2-1, the complete variable domain reads DTGVSQNPRHKITKRGQNVTFRCDPISEHNRLYWYRQTLGQGPEFLTYFQNEAQLEKSRLLSDRFSAERPKGSFSTLEIQRTEQGDSAMYLCASSAGDFSYNEQFFGPGTRLTVL.

Relative to its sample, this clonotype is large. J is TRBJ1-1 and V is TRBV6-5; 10 bases line up with TRBD1. CDR3 size: 12 residues. Germline V lookup: CDR1 MNHEY, CDR2 SVGAGI. With 6 bases clipped from V and 9 bases from J, the junction kept 4 bases outside the gene matches. In nucleotides, the CDR3 is TGTGCCAGCAGGCCGACAGGGGGCAAAGCTTTCTTT. The encoded protein is CASRPTGGKAFF.

There are a few counts of this clonotype. This chain joins TRBV5-4 and TRBJ2-7; D may be TRBD1 (6 bases). Germline V gene sequence: CDR1 SGHNT, CDR2 YYREEE (reference sequence). Trimming pared 4 bases from V and 2 bases from J, leaving 13 bases between. CDR3 length: 14 residues. The CDR3 loop is CASSPWTAPYEQYF. The CDR3 DNA is TGTGCCAGCAGCCCCTGGACAGCTCCCTACGAGCAGTACTTC.

This clonotype is judged medium-sized. The chain joins TRBV5-1 to TRBJ2-5; D gene ambiguous. The V end was cut by 1 base, the J end by 5 bases, with 3 bases between. Germline values: CDR1 SGHRS, CDR2 YFSETQ. The CDR3 contains 11 residues. This CDR3 is CASSLWETQYF. The CDR3 DNA is TGCGCCAGCAGCTTGTGGGAGACCCAGTACTTC.

This clonotype is medium-sized. The chain has TRBV7-2 and TRBJ2-1, with TRBD2 identical over 8 bases. V was clipped by 5 bases and J by 4 bases; unmatched bases: 10. This CDR3 is built from 16 residues. In germline, CDR1 is SGHTA, CDR2 FQGNSA. The CDR3 loop reads CASSKAGLAGYNEQFF. CDR3 nucleotide sequence: TGTGCCAGCAGCAAAGCGGGCCTAGCGGGTTACAATGAGCAGTTCTTC.

By its share, this clonotype is medium-sized. The J gene is TRBJ2-3, the V gene TRBV5-1; D perhaps matches TRBD2 (6 bases). This CDR3 is 13 amino acids long. V lost 3 bases, J lost 4 bases, and 9 bases lay in between. Germline V gene lookup returns CDR1 SGHRS and CDR2 YFSETQ. CDR3 sequence (DNA): TGCGCCAGCAGCTGGGGGACTCCAGATACGCAGTATTTT. Translated, it gives CASSWGTPDTQYF.

This clonotype is classed as medium-sized. The chain links TRBV29-1 to TRBJ2-7, with no clear D. V lost 3 bases to trimming and J lost 3 bases, with 6 bases between them. Germline V gene sequence: CDR1 SQVTM, CDR2 ANQGSEA. The CDR3 has 11 residues. CDR3 nucleotide sequence: TGCAGCGTTGATTTGGACTACGAGCAGTACTTC. Residues: CSVDLDYEQYF.

In its sample, this clonotype was seen a few times. The V call is TRBV15, the J call TRBJ2-2; 7 nucleotides line up with TRBD1. V was pared by 6 bases and J by 5 bases, with 6 bases of the junction left unmatched. CDR1 and CDR2 (germline): LNHNV, YYDKDF (reference sequence). The CDR3 contains 14 residues. DNA of the CDR3: TGTGCCACCAGGGGACAGTCGGCTACCGGGGAGCTGTTTTTT. Residues: CATRGQSATGELFF.

In this sample, this clonotype is medium-sized. The chain employs TRBV6-6 and TRBJ2-7, with D uncertain. V was cut by 2 bases and J by 2 bases, with 1 base left in between. There are 11 residues in the CDR3. Germline V gene data show CDR1 as MNHNY and CDR2 as SVGAGI (reference sequence). The CDR3 region has the DNA TGTGCCAGCAGTTACACCTACGAGCAGTACTTC. It is translated as CASSYTYEQYF.

By share of the sample, this clonotype is medium-sized (0.01 to 0.1%). CDR3 coding DNA: TGTGCCAGCAGTCTCGGACTAGCCGCAGATACGCAGTATTTT. Its protein product is CASSLGLAADTQYF. This chain uses TRBV12-3 or TRBV12-4 with TRBJ2-3; 8 nucleotides match TRBD2. V lost 5 bases to trimming and J lost 4 bases; unmatched junction nucleotides: 5. This CDR3 comprises 14 residues.

In its sample, this clonotype ranks as medium-sized. The V and J genes are TRBV12-3 or TRBV12-4 and TRBJ1-6; D is possibly TRBD1 (5 bases). The CDR3 consists of 14 residues. V was cut by 3 bases and J by 5 bases, with 8 bases left in between. CDR3 in amino acids: CASSFGTDNSPLHF. CDR3 DNA sequence: TGTGCCAGCAGTTTTGGGACGGATAATTCACCCCTCCACTTT.

CDR3 DNA sequence: TGTGCCAGCAGGGGCGGGCTAGCGGTAGCCAAAAACATTCAGTACTTC. It yields the protein CASRGGLAVAKNIQYF. V is TRBV12-3 or TRBV12-4 and J is TRBJ2-4; TRBD2 aligns across 7 bases. This CDR3 contains 16 residues. The V gene end was trimmed by 6 bases and the J gene end by 0 bases; junction bases not matched to a gene: 8.

This clonotype is medium-sized. This rearrangement joins TRBV7-2 to TRBJ1-1; a possible D gene is TRBD1 (5 bases). There are 13 residues in the CDR3. Germline V gives CDR1 SGHTA, CDR2 FQGNSA. Trimming took off 3 bases at V and 4 bases at J, with 9 bases between the two ends. The chain's CDR3 is CASSFEGFTEAFF. The CDR3 coding sequence is TGTGCCAGCAGCTTTGAGGGGTTCACTGAAGCTTTCTTT.

This clonotype was seen a handful of times. The chain combines TRBV5-1 with TRBJ2-3, with 8 bases matching TRBD2. CDR1 is SGHRS, CDR2 YFSETQ, per germline. CDR3 size: 17 residues. Losses at the gene ends were 0 bases for V and 1 base for J; bases not matched to a gene: 7. CDR3 sequence reads: CASSLVASGSRTDTQYF. The CDR3 DNA is TGCGCCAGCAGCTTGGTGGCTAGCGGGTCACGCACAGATACGCAGTATTTT.